This TCR beta chain was found in a study of blood T cell repertoires in COVID-19. Study details: COVID-19 samples from acute and convalescent phases originated in the United States, Italy and Spain.

Sequenced by immunoSEQ multiplex PCR; TCRdb stores in-frame clones only, minus some. The sample holds 45,000 to 60,000 clones, roughly 90% seen once. Sequences were obtained from peripheral blood. The receptor was derived from a man aged 50 to 59 with acute or convalescent COVID-19.

The CDR3 DNA reads as TGTGCCAGCAGTGACTCCTATAGCTCCGGGACAGACTATGGCTACACCTTC. This translates into CASSDSYSSGTDYGYTF. This chain connects TRBV6-4 to TRBJ1-2; 7 positions match TRBD1. J gave up 3 bases and V 0 bases, and 10 bases lay outside the gene matches. This CDR3 spans 17 amino acids. In germline, CDR1 is MRHNA, CDR2 SNTAGT.